This T cell receptor (beta chain) was sequenced for a study of shared clonotypes between healthy human individuals. Authors' analysis steps: With immunoSEQ giving junction-only sequences and no quality scores, filtering differed. Method: immunoSEQ multiplex PCR; TCRdb's copy keeps in-frame clones and lacks some. The D gene and trimming were derived from the DNA, and the V and J assignments and clone size from that table. The table records 2 million to 2.5 million clones, about 94% of them present only once. Comment on this clone: Its specificity is unknown.

Trimming took off 6 bases at V and 7 bases at J, with 15 bases between the two ends. The CDR3 loop spans 14 amino acids. The germline V gene has CDR1 MNHNY and CDR2 SVGAGI (reference sequence). General study points: Genetic and exposure-history diversity was limited by the few donors. Sampling covered nothing but blood. Tissue TCR repertoires likely differ from those found in blood. Larger estimated richness was generally seen in naive subsets than in memory subsets.

The chain carries TRBV6-6 and TRBJ1-4; D gene ambiguous. The sequenced sample consisted of naive CD4+ T cells sorted from blood. Subset noted: CD45RA+ positively selected. This receptor was obtained from a young man in good health. Here the CDR3 DNA reads TGTGCCAGCAGGCCCGGGGAGACCGGTGAAAAACTGTTTTTT. This encodes CASRPGETGEKLFF.